Listed here is a single T cell receptor beta chain. Its specificity is unknown. Researchers ran the PCR with 60 Vbeta and 13 Jbeta primers. Some clones are missing from TCRdb's copy, which holds only in-frame ones; the method was immunoSEQ multiplex PCR. Of some 130,000 clones in the sample, approximately 73% were seen once. This sample was taken from a study of cytomegalovirus exposure and HLA in healthy donors. Study results and caveats: Researchers reported in a later analysis that a missense DCLRE1C variant was tied to TCR beta V- and J-gene trimming. The authors listed roughly 150 TCR beta chains as cytomegalovirus-associated. A previous analysis found most TCR beta V segments productive roughly 87% or roughly 30% of the time.

The CDR3 runs to 15 residues. In germline, CDR1 is SGDLS, CDR2 YYNGEE. Trimming removed 1 base from V and 5 bases from J, with 13 bases in between. This receptor was identified in a woman aged 40 to 50 in good health and CMV-seronegative. This rearrangement joins TRBV9 to TRBJ1-5, with D maybe TRBD1 (6 bases). The sequenced material came from PBMCs. CDR3: CASSVQGRTDQPQHF. CDR3 coding DNA: TGTGCCAGCAGCGTACAGGGGAGAACGGATCAGCCCCAGCATTTT.